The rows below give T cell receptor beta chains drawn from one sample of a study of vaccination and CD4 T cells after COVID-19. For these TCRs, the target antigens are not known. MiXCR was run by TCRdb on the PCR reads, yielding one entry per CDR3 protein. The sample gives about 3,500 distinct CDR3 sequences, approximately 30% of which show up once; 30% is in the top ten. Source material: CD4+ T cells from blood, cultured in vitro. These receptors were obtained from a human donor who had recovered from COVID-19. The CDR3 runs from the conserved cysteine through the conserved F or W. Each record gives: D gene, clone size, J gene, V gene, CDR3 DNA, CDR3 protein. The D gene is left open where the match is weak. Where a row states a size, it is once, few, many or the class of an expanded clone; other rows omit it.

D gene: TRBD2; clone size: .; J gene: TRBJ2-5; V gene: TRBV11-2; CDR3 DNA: TGTGCCAGCAGCTTAGGGGGAGGGGAAACGACCCAGTACTTC; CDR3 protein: CASSLGGGETTQYF
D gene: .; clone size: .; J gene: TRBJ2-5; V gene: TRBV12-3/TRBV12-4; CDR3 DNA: TGTGCCAGCAGCTATAGGGGGGGCTCAGAGACCCAGTACTTC; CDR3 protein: CASSYRGGSETQYF
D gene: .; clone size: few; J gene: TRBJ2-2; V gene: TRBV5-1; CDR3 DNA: TGCGCCAGCAGCTTGATGGGAGTAAACACCGGGGAGCTGTTTTTT; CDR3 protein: CASSLMGVNTGELFF
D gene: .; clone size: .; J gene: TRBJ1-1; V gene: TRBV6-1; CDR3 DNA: TGTGCCAGCACAAGGGGCAAGGGAACTGAAGCTTTCTTT; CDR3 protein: CASTRGKGTEAFF
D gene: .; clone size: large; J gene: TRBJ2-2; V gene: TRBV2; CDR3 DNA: TGTGCCAGCAGCCAAAATAGACTTGTGAACACCGGGGAGCTGTTTTTT; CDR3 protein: CASSQNRLVNTGELFF
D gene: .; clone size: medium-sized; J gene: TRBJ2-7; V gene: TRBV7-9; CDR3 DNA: TGTGCCAGCAGCTGGGACCTACGAGGGGACTACGAGCAGTACTTC; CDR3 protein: CASSWDLRGDYEQYF
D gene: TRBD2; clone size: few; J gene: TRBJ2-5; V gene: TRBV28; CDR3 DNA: TGTGCCAGCAGTTTGGCCAGCGGGGGGGAAGAGACCCAGTACTTC; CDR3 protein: CASSLASGGEETQYF
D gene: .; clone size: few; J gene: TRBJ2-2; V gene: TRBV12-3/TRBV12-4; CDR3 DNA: TGTGCCAGCAGTTTACTCATTACCGGGGAGCTGTTTTTT; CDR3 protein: CASSLLITGELFF
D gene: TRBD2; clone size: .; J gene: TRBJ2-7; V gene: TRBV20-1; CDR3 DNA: TGCAGTGCCCTAGCGGGGGGGCAAGAGCAGTACTTC; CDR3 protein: CSALAGGQEQYF
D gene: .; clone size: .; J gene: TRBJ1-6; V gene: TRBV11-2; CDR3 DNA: TGTGCCAGCAGCTTAGGACGGTATAATTCACCCCTCCACTTT; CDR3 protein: CASSLGRYNSPLHF
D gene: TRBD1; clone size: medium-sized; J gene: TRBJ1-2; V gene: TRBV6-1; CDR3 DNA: TGTGCCAGCAGTCCCGTGGGGCAGGGGGGAGGCTACACCTTC; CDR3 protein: CASSPVGQGGGYTF
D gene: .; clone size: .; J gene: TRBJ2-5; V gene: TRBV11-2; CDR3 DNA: TGTGCCAGCAGCTCGCCAGACAGGTACCAAGAGACCCAGTACTTC; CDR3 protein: CASSSPDRYQETQYF
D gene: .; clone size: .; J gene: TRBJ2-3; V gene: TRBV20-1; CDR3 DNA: TGCAGTGCCTCTAACCCCGGAGATACGCAGTATTTT; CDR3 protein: CSASNPGDTQYF
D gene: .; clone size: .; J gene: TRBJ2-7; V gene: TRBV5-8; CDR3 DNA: TGTGCCAGCAGCACATCGGACAGCCCCTACGAGCAGTACTTC; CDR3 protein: CASSTSDSPYEQYF
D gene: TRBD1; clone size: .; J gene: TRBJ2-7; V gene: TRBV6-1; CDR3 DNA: TGTGCCAGCAGTGTCCGGGACAGGGATTCCCGCGAGCAGTACTTC; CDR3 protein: CASSVRDRDSREQYF
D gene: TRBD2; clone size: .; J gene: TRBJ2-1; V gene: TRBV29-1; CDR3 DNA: TGCAGCGTTGATCCCGAGACTAGCGGGGACGGGGGGCAGTTCTTC; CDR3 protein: CSVDPETSGDGGQFF
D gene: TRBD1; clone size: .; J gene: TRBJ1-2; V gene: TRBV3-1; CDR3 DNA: TGTGCCAGCAGTGTTCGGGACAGGGGGAACTATGGCTACACCTTC; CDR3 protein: CASSVRDRGNYGYTF
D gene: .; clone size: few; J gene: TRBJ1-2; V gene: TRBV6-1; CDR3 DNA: TGTGCCAGCATGGGTGGAGGGATTGGGGCTTATGGCTACACCTTC; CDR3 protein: CASMGGGIGAYGYTF
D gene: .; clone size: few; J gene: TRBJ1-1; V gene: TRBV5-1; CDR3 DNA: TGCGCCAGCAGCTTGGACCAGGACGCTGAAGCTTTCTTT; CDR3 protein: CASSLDQDAEAFF
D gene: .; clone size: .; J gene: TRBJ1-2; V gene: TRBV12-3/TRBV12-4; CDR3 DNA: TGTGCCATCCTTTCAAACAATACCAGAGGTTACACCTTC; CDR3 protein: CAILSNNTRGYTF
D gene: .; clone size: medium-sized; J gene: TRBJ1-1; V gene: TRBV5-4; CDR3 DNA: TGTGCCAGCAGCTTGGAACGGGCCGTCACTGAAGCTTTCTTT; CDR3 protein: CASSLERAVTEAFF
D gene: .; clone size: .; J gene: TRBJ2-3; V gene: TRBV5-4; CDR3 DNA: TGTGCCAGCAGACGAGGGGGGGTAGGGACAGATACGCAGTATTTT; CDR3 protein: CASRRGGVGTDTQYF
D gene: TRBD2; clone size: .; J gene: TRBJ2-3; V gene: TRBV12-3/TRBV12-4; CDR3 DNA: TGTGCCAGCAGTGCGGGACTAGCGAGCACAGATACGCAGTATTTT; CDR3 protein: CASSAGLASTDTQYF
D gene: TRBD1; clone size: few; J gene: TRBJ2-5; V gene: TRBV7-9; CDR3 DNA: TGTGCCAGCAGCCAGGACAGGGCCAGGGAGGAGACCCAGTACTTC; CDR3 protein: CASSQDRAREETQYF
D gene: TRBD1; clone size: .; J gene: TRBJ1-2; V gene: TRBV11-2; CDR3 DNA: TGTGCCAGCAGCTTACGTAGGGGGGACAGGGGATCGTATGGCTACACCTTC; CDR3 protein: CASSLRRGDRGSYGYTF
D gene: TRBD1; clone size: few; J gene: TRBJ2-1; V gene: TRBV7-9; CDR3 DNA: TGTGCCAGCAGCAAAGACAGGGGGCAGTACAATGAGCAGTTCTTC; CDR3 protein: CASSKDRGQYNEQFF
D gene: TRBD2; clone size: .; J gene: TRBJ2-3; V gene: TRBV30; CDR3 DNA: TGTGCCTGGAGTTTGGGACTAGCAGGAGGTCCAGATACGCAGTATTTT; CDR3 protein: CAWSLGLAGGPDTQYF
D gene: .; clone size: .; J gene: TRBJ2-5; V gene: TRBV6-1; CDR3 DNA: TGTGCCAGCAGTGAAGCGCCAGGGAGTCGGGAGACCCAGTACTTC; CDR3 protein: CASSEAPGSRETQYF
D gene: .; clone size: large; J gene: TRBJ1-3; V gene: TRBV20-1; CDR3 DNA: TGCAGTGCTAGAGGGCGCAGGGCGTACACCATATATTTT; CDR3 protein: CSARGRRAYTIYF
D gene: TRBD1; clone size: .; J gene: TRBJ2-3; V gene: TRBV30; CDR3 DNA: TGTGCCTGGCAGGGGGTATTAAAGACAGATACGCAGTATTTT; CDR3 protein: CAWQGVLKTDTQYF
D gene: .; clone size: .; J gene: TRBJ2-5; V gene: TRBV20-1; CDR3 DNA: TGCAGTGCGCCAAAAGGAGGGCCGCAAGAGACCCAGTACTTC; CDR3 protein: CSAPKGGPQETQYF
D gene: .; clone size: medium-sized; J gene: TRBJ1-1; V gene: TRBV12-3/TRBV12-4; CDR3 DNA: TGTGCCAGCAGTCTTTCCACTGAAGCTTTCTTT; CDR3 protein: CASSLSTEAFF